This T cell receptor (beta chain) appears in the sequencing data of a study of cytotoxic CD8 clonotypes in ibrutinib-treated CLL. On the study more broadly: Response was recorded as partial in approximately 24 patients and complete in 2; at median roughly 70 months, roughly 14 remained remitted and about 12 had progressed.

Sequencing was performed with immunoSEQ multiplex PCR; in TCRdb, only in-frame clones are kept and a portion is missing. Of some 350,000 clones in the sample, under 70% were seen once. This clone appeared once. The CDR3 runs to 16 residues. In germline, CDR1 is MNHNS, CDR2 SASEGT. The ends were cut back, 2 bases at V and 5 bases at J, with 18 bases in the middle. Libraries of TCR beta were made from roughly 2.2 micrograms of genomic DNA that came from cryopreserved PBMCs. V and J are TRBV6-1 and TRBJ1-2; no definite D call. The sample in question was PBMCs, obtained after 36 months of ibrutinib treatment. The clonotype comes from a human donor with chronic lymphocytic leukemia. The DNA of the CDR3 is TGTGCCAGCAGTGAATGGTCTGGCTCCAAGCGGTATGGCTACACCTTC. Amino acids: CASSEWSGSKRYGYTF.